This T cell receptor (beta chain) was obtained from a study of monozygotic twins with inflammatory bowel disease (dated by TCRdb to between 2018 and 2020). A note on the overall study: The full study comprised some 30 monozygotic twin pairs: nine German pairs (four IBD-concordant, five IBD-discordant) and 19 IBD-discordant Danish pairs. The search for disease-associated traits relied mainly on comparing IBD patients with their genetically identical healthy co-twins within discordant pairs. Each individual had, on average, about 151 000 unique TCRalpha sequences and 181 000 unique TCRbeta sequences available for analysis.

The library was produced with 5' RACE. The input for every TCR library was around 3.5 ug of total RNA. For each sample, cDNA synthesis with SMARTScribe reverse transcriptase was split into eight separate reactions. During cDNA synthesis, template switching introduced unique molecular identifiers that contained a 6-nucleotide sample barcode. TCRalpha and TCRbeta cDNA was amplified in two nested PCRs of approximately 17 and 9 cycles, and bead purification was carried out after each PCR. Before amplification, cDNA was treated with uracil DNA-glycosylase and purified using the QIAquick PCR purification kit. The second PCR was the step at which Illumina TruSeq-compatible adapters and sample-specific barcodes were added. Library quality and concentration were assessed using TapeStation and Qubit, and 4.5 to 5.5 ng of each library was pooled. The pooled libraries were sequenced with 2 x 100 bp reads and custom sequencing primers on an Illumina HiSeq2500 single-index Rapid Run. In the paper's pipeline: UMI-based consensus assembly with MiGEC version 1.2.6 was used to correct PCR and sequencing errors. V(D)J alignment, clonotype assembly and CDR3 extraction were performed with MiXCR version 2.1.1. To normalise gene usage, clonotype sharing and MAIT/NKT TCR abundance, the analysis used the top 1000, 10 000 and 20 000 clonotypes per sample. After downsampling to 27 000 UMIs, diversity was calculated as the inverse Simpson index using the vegan R package. Statistical testing used paired Mann-Whitney U tests on the discordant twin pairs and applied Benjamini-Hochberg correction for multiple testing. The reads went through TCRdb reprocessing, and each CDR3 protein sequence gets one entry with no DNA. The V and J calls follow TCRdb's processing rather than the paper's. This sample's table carries about 160,000 distinct CDR3 sequences. In total, the top ten clones hold approximately 2.4% of the sample.

Study-level results and caveats: Repertoire similarity did not differ between concordant and discordant twins, possibly due to limited statistical power. Because patients were on differing immunosuppressive treatments, the repertoires may have picked up extra background noise and inter-individual variability. Different T cell subtypes could not be distinguished in the analysis. The results gave no support for a single strong signal or clonotype linked to IBD. Measured by the inverse Simpson index, TCRbeta repertoire diversity was lower in IBD patients than in their healthy co-twins. Compared with healthy twins, IBD patients shared fewer clonotypes with other individuals, and the difference was most pronounced in patients with signs of disease activity.

About this clonotype itself: The antigen it recognizes is unknown.

From each donor, an approximately 2.3 ml peripheral blood sample was collected into PAXgene tubes and kept at -80 degrees C. Without any T cell sorting, total RNA was extracted from whole blood using the PAXgene blood miRNA kit on an automated QIAcube. Peripheral blood from monozygotic twin pairs, either concordant or discordant for inflammatory bowel disease, underwent deep TCRalpha and TCRbeta repertoire profiling that used unique molecular barcoding. For every twin pair, smoking habits were documented, and each individual was categorised as a current, former or never smoker. Including cysteine and phenylalanine, the CDR3 has 15 amino acids. Only the protein is on record. CDR1 is given as SGHRS and CDR2 as YFSETQ, both from the germline V gene.

Material for sequencing was blood. The clonotype comes from a human donor with ulcerative colitis or Crohn's disease, or a healthy co-twin of an affected twin (not recorded which). The V and J genes are TRBV5-1 and TRBJ2-1; absent DNA, TCRdb's TRBD2 call cannot be checked. The CDR3 region has the sequence CASSSTSGDYNEQFF.